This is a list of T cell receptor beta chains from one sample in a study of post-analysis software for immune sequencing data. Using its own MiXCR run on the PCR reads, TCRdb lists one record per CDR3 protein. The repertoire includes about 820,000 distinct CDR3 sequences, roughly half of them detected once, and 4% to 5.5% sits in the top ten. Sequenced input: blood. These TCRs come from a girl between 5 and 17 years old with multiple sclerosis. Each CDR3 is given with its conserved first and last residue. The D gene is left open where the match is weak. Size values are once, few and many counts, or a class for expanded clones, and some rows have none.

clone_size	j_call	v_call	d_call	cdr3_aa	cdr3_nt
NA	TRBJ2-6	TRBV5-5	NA	CASSSGVTGANVLTF	TGTGCCAGCAGCTCAGGGGTAACAGGGGCCAACGTCCTGACTTTC
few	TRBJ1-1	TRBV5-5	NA	CASSSNPTEAFF	TGTGCCAGCAGCTCGAATCCCACTGAAGCTTTCTTT
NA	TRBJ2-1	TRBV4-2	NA	CASSQDGTTPSYNEQFF	TGTGCCAGCAGCCAAGATGGAACTACCCCATCCTACAATGAGCAGTTCTTC
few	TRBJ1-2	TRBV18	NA	CASSQNREGYGYTF	TGTGCCAGCTCACAAAACAGGGAAGGCTATGGCTACACCTTC
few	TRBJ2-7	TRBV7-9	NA	CASSLWPADGPYEQYF	TGTGCCAGCAGCTTGTGGCCAGCGGACGGACCCTACGAGCAGTACTTC
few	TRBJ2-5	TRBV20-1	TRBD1	CSASGRGQETQYF	TGCAGTGCCTCGGGCAGGGGGCAGGAGACCCAGTACTTC
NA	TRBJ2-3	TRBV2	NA	CASRPDSAHTQYF	TGTGCCAGCAGACCAGATAGCGCGCATACGCAGTATTTT
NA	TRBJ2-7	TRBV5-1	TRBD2	CASSLEPSSGGEQYF	TGCGCCAGCAGCTTGGAGCCGTCCTCGGGGGGCGAGCAGTACTTC
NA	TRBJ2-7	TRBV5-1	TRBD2	CASSRLTAGAANEQYF	TGCGCCAGCAGCCGCCTTACAGCGGGGGCCGCGAACGAGCAGTACTTC
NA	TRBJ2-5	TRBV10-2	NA	CASSNLPGLGARGETQYF	TGCGCCAGCAGCAACCTTCCGGGTCTTGGGGCCAGAGGGGAGACCCAGTACTTC
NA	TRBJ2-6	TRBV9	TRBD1	CASSVDPTGGASYRANVLTF	TGTGCCAGCAGCGTAGACCCCACAGGGGGCGCGTCGTACAGGGCCAACGTCCTGACTTTC
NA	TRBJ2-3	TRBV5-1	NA	CASRFSRDTQYF	TGCGCCAGCAGATTCTCTCGGGATACGCAGTATTTT
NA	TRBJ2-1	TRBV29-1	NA	CSVEGINRGEQFF	TGCAGCGTTGAGGGGATTAATCGGGGTGAGCAGTTCTTC
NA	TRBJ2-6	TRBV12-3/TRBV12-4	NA	CASTLRETGANVLTF	TGTGCCAGCACCCTACGGGAGACTGGGGCCAACGTCCTGACTTTC
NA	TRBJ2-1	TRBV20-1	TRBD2	CSAGYAGGPLNEQFF	TGCAGTGCCGGATACGCGGGAGGGCCTCTCAATGAGCAGTTCTTC
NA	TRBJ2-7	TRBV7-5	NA	CISVPEASRDFSYEQYF	NA
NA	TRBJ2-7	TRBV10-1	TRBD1	CASSENRGLGEQYF	TGCGCCAGCAGTGAGAACAGGGGGCTGGGCGAGCAGTACTTC
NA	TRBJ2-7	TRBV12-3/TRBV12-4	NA	CASSLGSMVAEQYF	TGTGCCAGCAGTTTAGGCTCGATGGTGGCCGAGCAGTACTTC
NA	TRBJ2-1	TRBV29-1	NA	CSVEVVLVGNEQFF	TGCAGCGTTGAGGTGGTCCTGGTGGGCAATGAGCAGTTCTTC